Shown below are 15 T cell receptor beta chains from a single sample sequenced in a study of blood T cell repertoires in COVID-19. The repertoire was sequenced with immunoSEQ multiplex PCR; TCRdb's copy has only in-frame clones and lacks some. The sample has under 350,000 clones, roughly 85% seen once. The specimen was PBMCs or T cells enriched from blood (not recorded which). The receptors shown here come from a woman between 40 and 50 years old with acute COVID-19.

This clone has a single count. This chain uses TRBV6-2 or TRBV6-3 with TRBJ1-6; D perhaps matches TRBD1 (5 bases). Germline V lookup: CDR1 MNHEY, CDR2 SVGEGT. Trimming took 5 bases from V and 7 from J, leaving 18 bases between them. The CDR3 is 16 residues long. The CDR3 reads CASSPRSQGGNSPLHF. Written as DNA, the CDR3 is TGTGCCAGCAGTCCCCGATCGCAGGGCGGCAATTCACCCCTCCACTTT.

This sequence joins TRBV19 and TRBJ1-4; maybe TRBD1 (5 bases). Between the trimmed V and J ends, which lost 7 bases and 7 bases, there was a span of 22 bases. The CDR3 is made up of 16 amino acids. Germline V gene lookup returns CDR1 LNHDA and CDR2 SQIVND (reference sequence). CDR3 loop: CASMIRAGRWSEKLFF. The CDR3 bases are TGTGCCAGTATGATAAGGGCAGGGCGTTGGAGTGAAAAACTGTTTTTT.

This chain connects TRBV6-5 to TRBJ1-6, with TRBD1 as a possible D gene (6 bases). This CDR3 comprises 15 residues. Germline CDR1 MNHEY, CDR2 SVGAGI. V was shortened by 0 bases and J by 10 bases, with 13 bases between the two germline ends. The CDR3 loop is CASSYSGGGESPLHF. In DNA, the CDR3 is TGTGCCAGCAGTTACTCAGGGGGTGGGGAATCACCCCTCCACTTT.

The chain combines TRBV5-3 with TRBJ1-1; no reliable D call. TRBV5-3 is flagged as an ORF with uncertain function. V lost 8 bases, J lost 8 bases, and 25 bases lay in between. This CDR3 comprises 15 residues. The DNA of the CDR3 is TGTGCCAGCAAATGGCCCGATACTAGACACAAGGAAGCTTTCTTT. Translation gives CASKWPDTRHKEAFF.

The chain uses TRBV2 and TRBJ2-2, with TRBD2 matching 11 bases. Germline V lookup: CDR1 SNHLY, CDR2 FYNNEI. The CDR3 loop spans 16 amino acids. J lost 1 base, V lost 6 bases, and 4 bases had no gene match. DNA for the CDR3: TGTGCCAGCAGGGGACTAGCGGAAAAGAACACCGGGGAGCTGTTTTTT. It codes for CASRGLAEKNTGELFF.

The chain employs TRBV28 and TRBJ1-1, with 8 bases matching TRBD1. The CDR3 consists of 15 residues. V lost 5 bases to trimming and J lost 1 base; unmatched junction nucleotides: 6. Germline V CDR1 and CDR2: MDHEN, SYDVKM. The CDR3 coding sequence is TGTGCCAGCAGTCTACAGGGGGGGACGAACACTGAAGCTTTCTTT. It codes for CASSLQGGTNTEAFF.

J is TRBJ1-3 and V is TRBV9; D is uncertain. V lost 5 bases and J lost 1, with 7 bases in between. The CDR3 contains 13 residues. Germline V gene data show CDR1 as SGDLS and CDR2 as YYNGEE. The CDR3 here is CASSWASGNTIYF. The CDR3 bases are TGTGCCAGCAGTTGGGCATCTGGAAACACCATATATTTT.

The V gene is TRBV2, the J gene TRBJ2-5; TRBD2 aligns across 11 bases. The V gene's germline CDR1 is SNHLY and CDR2 FYNNEI. CDR3 length: 15 amino acids. V lost 5 bases to trimming and J lost 2 bases; unmatched junction nucleotides: 4. CDR3 residues: CASSSLAGEQETQYF. The CDR3 DNA sequence: TGTGCCAGCAGTTCACTAGCGGGAGAACAAGAGACCCAGTACTTC.

The CDR3, as DNA: TGTGCCACCAGCGGAACCGGGACTCCAGAGTTGGGCGCTGAAGCTTTCTTT. Protein product: CATSGTGTPELGAEAFF. The rearrangement uses TRBV15 and TRBJ1-1, with a weak D call TRBD1 (5 bases). Trimming removed 5 bases at V and 6 bases at J, with 25 bases between. There are 17 residues in the CDR3. Germline V CDR1 and CDR2: LNHNV, YYDKDF (reference sequence).

V gene TRBV28 combines with J gene TRBJ1-6, with 9 bases identical to TRBD1. Germline CDR1 MDHEN, CDR2 SYDVKM. The ends lost 2 bases at V and 10 bases at J; junction bases unmatched: 9. There are 16 residues in the CDR3. CDR3: CASSLIAGTGKSPLHF. CDR3 coding DNA: TGTGCCAGCAGTTTAATTGCCGGGACAGGGAAATCACCCCTCCACTTT.

V and J are TRBV4-1 and TRBJ2-3; TRBD2 agrees at 7 bases. The V segment lost 0 bases and the J segment 2 bases; nucleotides outside the gene matches: 8. The V gene's germline CDR1 is MGHRA and CDR2 YSYEKL. The CDR3 contains 17 residues. The CDR3 coding sequence is TGCGCCAGCAGCCAAGATAAACGGGGGGTCCTCACAGATACGCAGTATTTT. Amino acids: CASSQDKRGVLTDTQYF.

This CDR3 reads CASRSTGLNYGYTF. CDR3 bases: TGTGCCAGCAGGTCGACAGGGCTAAACTATGGCTACACCTTC. The chain couples TRBV5-5 to TRBJ1-2; TRBD1 agrees at 7 bases. Germline assignment: CDR1 SGHKS and CDR2 YYEKEE (reference sequence). The length of the CDR3 is 14 residues. J was trimmed by 2 bases and V by 5 bases; bases with no gene match: 6.

This clone has more than one count but fewer than ten. The chain employs TRBV2 and TRBJ2-2; 7 nucleotides match TRBD1. V dropped 7 bases and J dropped 2; count of bases not matched to a gene: 4. The CDR3 loop spans 14 amino acids. Germline CDR1 SNHLY, CDR2 FYNNEI. CDR3 region: CASTRDRNTGELFF. Here the CDR3 DNA reads TGTGCCAGCACGAGGGACAGAAACACCGGGGAGCTGTTTTTT.

CDR3 residues: CASSPIGRWDIQYF. The CDR3 bases are TGTGCCAGCTCACCAATCGGGAGATGGGACATTCAGTACTTC. The chain carries TRBV18 and TRBJ2-4; D perhaps matches TRBD2 (6 bases). CDR3 size: 14 residues. Germline values: CDR1 KGHSH, CDR2 LQKENI. The V end lost 2 bases, the J end lost 8 bases, and 13 bases lay between the germline ends.

This chain connects TRBV5-1 to TRBJ2-2; 7 positions match TRBD1. V dropped 4 bases and J dropped 5; count of bases not matched to a gene: 2. There are 13 residues in the CDR3. The germline V gene encodes CDR1 SGHRS and CDR2 YFSETQ. This CDR3 reads CASSQTGTGELFF. The CDR3 nucleotides are TGCGCCAGCAGCCAGACAGGGACCGGGGAGCTGTTTTTT.